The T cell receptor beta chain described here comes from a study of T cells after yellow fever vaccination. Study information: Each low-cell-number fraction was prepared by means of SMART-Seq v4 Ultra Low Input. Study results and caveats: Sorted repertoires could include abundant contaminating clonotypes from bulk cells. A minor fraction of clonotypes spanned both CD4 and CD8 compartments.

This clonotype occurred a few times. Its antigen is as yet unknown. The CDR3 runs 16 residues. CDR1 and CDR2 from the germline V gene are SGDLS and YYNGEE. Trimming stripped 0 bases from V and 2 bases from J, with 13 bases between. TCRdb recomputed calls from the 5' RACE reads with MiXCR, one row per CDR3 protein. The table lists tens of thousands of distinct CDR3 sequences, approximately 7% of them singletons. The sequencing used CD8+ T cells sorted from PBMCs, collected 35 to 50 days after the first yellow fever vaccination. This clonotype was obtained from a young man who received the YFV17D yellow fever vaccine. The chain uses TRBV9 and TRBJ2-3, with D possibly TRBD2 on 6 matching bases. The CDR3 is CASSVAGPGDTDTQYF. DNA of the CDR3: TGTGCCAGCAGCGTAGCTGGGCCGGGGGACACAGATACGCAGTATTTT.